Below are 32 T cell receptor beta chains sequenced from a single sample in a study of blood T cell repertoires in COVID-19. Sequencing was performed with immunoSEQ multiplex PCR; in TCRdb, only in-frame clones are kept and a portion is missing. The sample consists of approximately 500,000 clones, around nine tenths of them appearing once. Sequenced sample: peripheral blood. Receptors originate from a woman between 50 and 59 years old with COVID-19, enrolled during active disease.

The CDR3 region is CASSAQGGNTEAFF. The DNA of the CDR3 is TGTGCCAGCAGCGCGCAGGGGGGGAACACTGAAGCTTTCTTT. The J gene is TRBJ1-1, the V gene TRBV7-3; 7 bases map to TRBD1. J lost 1 base, V lost 5 bases, and 4 bases had no gene match. This CDR3 spans 14 amino acids. Germline-derived CDR1 and CDR2 are SGHTA and FQGTGA.

This clone was seen once. The V call is TRBV6-5, the J call TRBJ2-3; 12 bases map to TRBD2. Per the germline V gene, CDR1 is MNHEY and CDR2 is SVGAGI. V lost 8 bases and J lost 2; bases outside the gene matches: 2. The CDR3 runs 14 residues. CDR3 in DNA: TGTGCCAGCGGACTAGCGGGGCTCACAGATACGCAGTATTTT. Translated: CASGLAGLTDTQYF.

The chain is built from TRBV5-5 and TRBJ1-1; D remains unclear. The V end was cut by 0 bases, the J end by 4 bases, with 10 bases between. The CDR3 length is 14 residues. Germline loops: CDR1 SGHKS, CDR2 YYEKEE (reference sequence). CDR3 DNA: TGTGCCAGCAGCTTGGCGGGAGGAAGCACTGAAGCTTTCTTT. As protein: CASSLAGGSTEAFF.

This rearrangement joins TRBV2 to TRBJ2-5; TRBD2 agrees at 13 bases. With V trimmed by 6 bases and J by 4 bases, 11 bases remained unmatched. From germline, CDR1 is SNHLY and CDR2 FYNNEI. This CDR3 contains 17 residues. CDR3 coding DNA: TGTGCCAGCAGCCTGGGACTAGCGGGGCGTCGTGGAGAGACCCAGTACTTC. It yields the protein CASSLGLAGRRGETQYF.

The chain recombines TRBV28 with TRBJ1-2; 12 bases match TRBD1. Germline CDR1 and CDR2: MDHEN and SYDVKM. V was pared by 5 bases and J by 7 bases, with 14 bases of the junction left unmatched. The CDR3 is made up of 17 amino acids. The CDR3 is CASSPSGQGAPLVGYTF. The CDR3 nucleotides read TGTGCCAGCAGTCCCTCGGGACAGGGGGCGCCGCTGGTTGGCTACACCTTC.

As regards this clone: The sample holds other DNA sequences that translate to the same CDR3. This rearrangement joins TRBV19 to TRBJ2-2; a weak D match, TRBD1 (5 bases). Trimming stripped 2 bases from V and 5 bases from J, with 9 bases between. The CDR3 length is 14 residues. CDR1 is LNHDA, CDR2 SQIVND, per germline (reference sequence). CDR3 in amino acids: CASSISRGTGELFF. In DNA form, the CDR3 reads TGTGCCAGTAGTATATCTAGGGGAACCGGGGAGCTGTTTTTT. Looking up the rest from reference TRBV19 and TRBJ2-2 gives the full variable domain: DGGITQSPKYLFRKEGQNVTLSCEQNLNHDAMYWYRQDPGQGLRLIYYSQIVNDFQKGDIAEGYSVSREKKESFPLTVTSAQKNPTAFYLCASSISRGTGELFFGEGSRLTVL.

A note on this clone: The same CDR3 also results from other DNA sequences found in this sample. V gene TRBV28 combines with J gene TRBJ1-2; possible D gene TRBD1, 6 bases. Germline lookup yields CDR1 MDHEN and CDR2 SYDVKM. The V end lost 5 bases, the J end lost 3 bases, and 10 bases lay between the germline ends. The CDR3 contains 13 residues. CDR3 sequence reads: CASSPDRYYGYTF. CDR3 bases: TGTGCCAGCAGTCCAGACAGGTACTATGGCTACACCTTC.

This chain links TRBV9 with TRBJ1-1, with D possibly matching TRBD1 (5 bases). V lost 0 bases and J 0 bases, leaving 12 bases between the germline ends. The CDR3 loop spans 16 amino acids. Germline V gene data show CDR1 as SGDLS and CDR2 as YYNGEE. For the CDR3, the DNA is TGTGCCAGCAGCGTAGGACAGAGGACCATGAACACTGAAGCTTTCTTT. The encoded protein is CASSVGQRTMNTEAFF.

The rearrangement joins TRBV2 to TRBJ2-1; TRBD2 is a possible D gene (6 bases). Germline V gene lookup returns CDR1 SNHLY and CDR2 FYNNEI. V dropped 6 bases and J dropped 4 bases, with 10 bases sitting between them. The CDR3 spans 13 residues. CDR3 in amino acids: CASRGGLYNEQFF. CDR3 sequence (DNA): TGTGCCAGCAGGGGGGGTCTTTACAATGAGCAGTTCTTC.

With regard to this clone: Other DNA sequences in the same sample also yield this CDR3. The chain uses TRBV9 and TRBJ1-5; possibly TRBD1 for D (6 bases). V lost 3 bases to trimming and J lost 3 bases, with 10 bases between them. CDR3 length: 14 amino acids. CDR1 is SGDLS, CDR2 YYNGEE, per germline. The CDR3 sequence: CASSGGGSNQPQHF. The CDR3 region has the DNA TGTGCCAGCAGCGGGGGGGGCTCCAATCAGCCCCAGCATTTT.

The V call is TRBV27, the J call TRBJ2-7, with 8 bases aligning to TRBD1. The CDR3 length is 15 residues. Per germline, CDR1 MNHEY and CDR2 SMNVEV (reference sequence). V lost 2 bases to trimming and J lost 0 bases; unmatched junction nucleotides: 3. CDR3 sequence: CASSLDGQGSYEQYF. The CDR3 DNA reads as TGTGCCAGCAGTTTAGATGGACAGGGCTCCTACGAGCAGTACTTC.

CDR3 nucleotide sequence: TGTGCCAGCAGCCTAGCGGGGGGCGGGCGCGAAAACATTCAGTACTTC. It translates to CASSLAGGGRENIQYF. This rearrangement joins TRBV3-1 (or the pseudogene TRBV3-2) to TRBJ2-4, with 10 bases that match TRBD2. The CDR3 length is 16 residues. V lost 4 bases to trimming and J lost 5 bases; unmatched junction nucleotides: 8. The germline gives CDR1 LGHDT, CDR2 YNNKEL (reference sequence).

V usage is TRBV29-1 and J usage is TRBJ1-2; perhaps TRBD1 as D (6 bases). This CDR3 region has 15 residues. V gave up 2 bases and J gave up 1 base, with 14 bases separating them. CDR1 and CDR2 from the germline V gene are SQVTM and ANQGSEA. CDR3 nucleotide sequence: TGCAGCGTTGAAAAGGGGCAGGGGCTTAACTATGGCTACACCTTC. Its translation is CSVEKGQGLNYGYTF.

V usage is TRBV30 and J usage is TRBJ2-4, with 7 bases aligning to TRBD1. The CDR3 has 13 residues. Germline V CDR1 and CDR2: GTSNPN, SVGIG (reference sequence). V was pared by 4 bases and J by 4 bases, with 4 bases of the junction left unmatched. The CDR3: CAWMRGQKNIQYF. For the CDR3, the DNA is TGTGCCTGGATGAGGGGACAGAAAAACATTCAGTACTTC.

This clone was observed a single time. V gene TRBV30 combines with J gene TRBJ1-4; 9 bases agree with TRBD1. Germline loops: CDR1 GTSNPN, CDR2 SVGIG (reference sequence). The CDR3 consists of 15 residues. Trimming cost V 6 bases and J 3 bases; bases outside gene matches: 8. DNA of the CDR3: TGTGCCTGTTCGGGACAGGGCTCAGCTAATGAAAAACTGTTTTTT. It yields the protein CACSGQGSANEKLFF. Filled out from reference TRBV30 and TRBJ1-4, the complete variable domain reads SQTIHQWPATLVQPVGSPLSLECTVEGTSNPNLYWYRQAAGRGLQLLFYSVGIGQISSEVPQNLSASRPQDRQFILSSKKLLLSDSGFYLCACSGQGSANEKLFFGSGTQLSVL.

This clone has more than one count but fewer than ten. The chain employs TRBV10-1 and TRBJ1-5; the D gene is possibly TRBD1 (5 bases). CDR3 length: 15 residues. Germline V CDR1 and CDR2: WNHNN, SYGVQD (reference sequence). The V gene lost 4 bases and the J gene lost 0 bases, with 10 bases spanning the gap. This chain's CDR3 is CASSGTPYSNQPQHF. CDR3 DNA sequence: TGCGCCAGCAGTGGGACACCTTATAGCAATCAGCCCCAGCATTTT.

This chain links TRBV7-9 with TRBJ2-5; 9 bases line up with TRBD1. This CDR3 comprises 14 residues. CDR1 and CDR2 from the germline V gene are SEHNR and FQNEAQ (reference sequence). V trimming: 3 bases; J trimming: 4 bases; junction bases outside the gene matches: 3. CDR3 sequence reads: CASSFTGGGETQYF. The CDR3 DNA reads TGTGCCAGCAGCTTCACAGGGGGCGGAGAGACCCAGTACTTC.

With respect to this clone: One end of the junction is discordant with germline, which a read error may explain. J is TRBJ1-2 and V is TRBV5-1, with 9 bases fitting TRBD1. The CDR3 is 14 residues long. The germline V gene has CDR1 SGHRS and CDR2 YFSETQ. The CDR3 DNA reads as TGCGCCAGCAGTTTGGACAGGGGTATGGATGGCTACACCTTC. This translates into CASSLDRGMDGYTF.

The gene calls are TRBV28 and TRBJ2-7, with D uncertain. In germline, CDR1 is MDHEN, CDR2 SYDVKM. This CDR3 is built from 12 residues. Trimming removed 3 bases at V and 5 bases at J, with 8 bases between. CDR3 in DNA: TGTGCCAGCAGTTTGTTAAGCGACGAGCAGTACTTC. Translating it yields CASSLLSDEQYF.

Points on this clone: The sample contains more than one DNA sequence encoding this CDR3. The chain carries TRBV9 and TRBJ1-2; 7 bases are shared with TRBD1. Germline CDR1 SGDLS, CDR2 YYNGEE. J lost 8 bases, V lost 0 bases, and 4 bases had no gene match. CDR3 length equals 13 residues. The CDR3 sequence is CASSVGQGGGYTF. The CDR3 region has the DNA TGTGCCAGCAGCGTAGGACAGGGAGGAGGCTACACCTTC.

About this clone: At the DNA level, this CDR3 is encoded by other sequences in the same sample as well. J is TRBJ2-2 and V is TRBV29-1; 7 bases are a match to TRBD1. CDR1 is SQVTM and CDR2 is ANQGSEA in the germline V gene. V lost 6 bases and J lost 6; bases outside the gene matches: 4. CDR3 length: 12 residues. For the CDR3, the DNA is TGCAGCGTCTCGCAGGGGGCCGGGGAGCTGTTTTTT. It yields the protein CSVSQGAGELFF.

The chain joins TRBV19 to TRBJ1-1; a weak D match, TRBD1 (5 bases). The CDR3 runs 17 residues. V shed 4 bases and J shed 5 bases, with 23 bases lying between them. Per the germline V gene, CDR1 is LNHDA and CDR2 is SQIVND (reference sequence). DNA of the CDR3: TGTGCCAGTAGTACAAGCCGGGGCGGGGACGGGAAAACTGAAGCTTTCTTT. Residues: CASSTSRGGDGKTEAFF.

V and J are TRBV27 and TRBJ1-5; 9 bases agree with TRBD1. J gave up 3 bases and V 2 bases, and 2 bases lay outside the gene matches. Looked up from germline, CDR1 is MNHEY and CDR2 is SMNVEV (reference sequence). The CDR3 runs to 15 residues. The CDR3 here is CASSLGQGYNQPQHF. CDR3 DNA sequence: TGTGCCAGCAGTTTAGGACAGGGGTACAATCAGCCCCAGCATTTT.

In its sample, this clone was seen once. Other DNA sequences within the sample encode an identical CDR3. The V call is TRBV6-5, the J call TRBJ1-1; a weak D match, TRBD1 (5 bases). The germline V gene encodes CDR1 MNHEY and CDR2 SVGAGI. V gave up 6 bases and J gave up 0 bases, with 5 bases separating them. The CDR3 is 12 amino acids. CDR3 DNA: TGTGCCAGCAGGGGGCTGAACACTGAAGCTTTCTTT. It specifies CASRGLNTEAFF.

J is TRBJ2-7 and V is TRBV5-4; TRBD2 agrees at 7 bases. The CDR3 spans 17 residues. Trimming cost V 5 bases and J 6 bases; bases outside gene matches: 20. CDR1 and CDR2 from the germline V gene are SGHNT and YYREEE (reference sequence). The DNA for the CDR3 is TGTGCCAGCAGGTCCGGGAGCGGGACGGGAAGATCGGGCGAGCAGTACTTC. This codes for CASRSGSGTGRSGEQYF.

The J gene is TRBJ1-2, the V gene TRBV28, with TRBD1 matching 10 bases. Germline CDR1 and CDR2: MDHEN and SYDVKM. The CDR3 spans 17 residues. J lost 5 bases, V lost 5 bases, and 14 bases had no gene match. CDR3 DNA: TGTGCCAGCAGTGGACGGACAGGGGGGGATCTGGGGTATGGCTACACCTTC. Residues: CASSGRTGGDLGYGYTF.

This clone was picked up one time. As DNA, the CDR3 is TGTGCCAGCAGTTTATTTGGACAGGGCCCGAACTATGGCTACACCTTC. Translating it yields CASSLFGQGPNYGYTF. V usage is TRBV27 and J usage is TRBJ1-2, with 8 positions matching TRBD1. Losses at the gene ends were 1 base for V and 2 bases for J; bases not matched to a gene: 6. The germline CDR1 and CDR2 sequences are MNHEY and SMNVEV (reference sequence). This CDR3 has 16 residues.

For this clone: This CDR3 is also generated by other DNA sequences in the sample. The chain uses TRBV9 and TRBJ1-4; tentative D call: TRBD1 (5 bases). Germline CDR1 SGDLS, CDR2 YYNGEE. This CDR3 has 15 residues. Trimming left V 0 bases short and J 0 bases short, with 6 bases between. The CDR3 DNA sequence: TGTGCCAGCAGCGTAGGGGGCGCAACTAATGAAAAACTGTTTTTT. Its protein product is CASSVGGATNEKLFF.

This chain joins TRBV2 and TRBJ1-1, with D perhaps TRBD1 (6 bases). Trimming removed 3 bases from V and 4 bases from J, with 18 bases in between. This CDR3 contains 16 residues. Looked up from germline, CDR1 is SNHLY and CDR2 is FYNNEI. CDR3 nucleotides: TGTGCCAGCAGTGATCAGGGGCCTCGGAAGGGCACTGAAGCTTTCTTT. Its translation is CASSDQGPRKGTEAFF. The whole variable domain, filled in from reference TRBV2 and TRBJ1-1, reads EPEVTQTPSHQVTQMGQEVILRCVPISNHLYFYWYRQILGQKVEFLVSFYNNEISEKSEIFDDQFSVERPDGSNFTLKIRSTKLEDSAMYFCASSDQGPRKGTEAFFGQGTRLTVV.

This clone was detected ten times or more. This CDR3 is CTSSPFSGLCTDTQYF. The CDR3 DNA sequence: TGCACCAGCAGCCCCTTTAGCGGGCTTTGCACAGATACGCAGTATTTT. V gene TRBV1 combines with J gene TRBJ2-3; the table's D gene call, TRBD2, was not cross checked with the DNA. TRBV1 is described as a pseudogene. CDR3 length: 16 residues.

This chain links TRBV7-8 with TRBJ1-1, with 8 bases that match TRBD1. The J segment lost 6 bases and the V segment lost 4 bases, leaving 7 bases of the junction unmatched. Per the germline V gene, CDR1 is SGHVS and CDR2 is FQNEAQ. CDR3 length: 14 residues. The CDR3 protein is CASSSSTGGAEAFF. The CDR3 region has the DNA TGTGCCAGCAGCTCCTCAACAGGGGGGGCTGAAGCTTTCTTT.

The chain has TRBV5-1 and TRBJ1-6; a weak D match, TRBD1 (6 bases). Deletions cut 4 bases from V and 0 bases from J, with 11 bases between. CDR1 is SGHRS, CDR2 YFSETQ, per germline. CDR3 length: 16 residues. The chain's CDR3 is CASSRTASSYNSPLHF. The CDR3 coding sequence is TGCGCCAGCAGCCGGACAGCGAGCTCCTATAATTCACCCCTCCACTTT.